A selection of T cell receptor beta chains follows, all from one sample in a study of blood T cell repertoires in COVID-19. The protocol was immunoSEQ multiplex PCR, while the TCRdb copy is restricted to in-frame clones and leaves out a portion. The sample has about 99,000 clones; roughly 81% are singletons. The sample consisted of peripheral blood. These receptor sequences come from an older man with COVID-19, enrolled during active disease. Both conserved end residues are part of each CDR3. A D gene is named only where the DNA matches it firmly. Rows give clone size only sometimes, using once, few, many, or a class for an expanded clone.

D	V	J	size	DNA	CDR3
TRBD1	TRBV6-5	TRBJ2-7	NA	TGTGCCAGCAGTTACTCTAGAGCAGGGGGCCACGAGCAGTACTTC	CASSYSRAGGHEQYF
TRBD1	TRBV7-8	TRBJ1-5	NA	TGTGCCAGCAGCCAGGACAGGAATCAGCCCCAGCATTTT	CASSQDRNQPQHF
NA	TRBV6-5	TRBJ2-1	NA	TGTGCCAGCAGGGACCTGGGGAGACCTCTCAATGAGCAGTTCTTC	CASRDLGRPLNEQFF
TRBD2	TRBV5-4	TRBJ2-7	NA	TGTGCCAGCAGCTTGAGGATAGCGGGAGTGTACGAGCAGTACTTC	CASSLRIAGVYEQYF
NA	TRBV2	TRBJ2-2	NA	TGTGCCAGCCTCTCTAGAAGGAACACCGGGGAGCTGTTTTTT	CASLSRRNTGELFF
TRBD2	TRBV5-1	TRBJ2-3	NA	TGCGCCAGCAGCTACTCCGGGATAGCGGGACACACAGATACGCAGTATTTT	CASSYSGIAGHTDTQYF
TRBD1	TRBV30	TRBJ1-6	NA	TGTGCCTGGCGCCTCTACAGGGGCTCCGGGGTTGGATCGAATTCACCCCTCCACTTT	CAWRLYRGSGVGSNSPLHF
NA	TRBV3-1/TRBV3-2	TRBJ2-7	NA	TGTGCCAGCAGCCAAGATCTGCAGCAGGGGATATACGAGCAGTACTTC	CASSQDLQQGIYEQYF
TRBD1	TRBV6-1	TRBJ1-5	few	TGTGCCAGCAGTGACGCAGGGGGCCATGGTCAGCCCCAGCATTTT	CASSDAGGHGQPQHF
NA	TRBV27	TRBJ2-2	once	TGTGCCAGCAGAATTGGAGTGCCCACCGGGGAGCTGTTTTTT	CASRIGVPTGELFF
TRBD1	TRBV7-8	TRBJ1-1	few	TGTGCCAGCAGCCCGCGACAGGGGGCCGGGAACACTGAAGCTTTCTTT	CASSPRQGAGNTEAFF
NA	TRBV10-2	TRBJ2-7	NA	TGCGCCAGCAGCCGCGAGCCGGGGGAGCAGTACTTC	CASSREPGEQYF
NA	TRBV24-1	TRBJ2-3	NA	TGTGCCACCAGTGATTTTAGCAGGGCCCCAGATACGCAGTATTTT	CATSDFSRAPDTQYF
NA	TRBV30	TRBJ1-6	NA	TGTGCCTGGACGGGGAACATACCAAATTCACCCCTCCACTTT	CAWTGNIPNSPLHF
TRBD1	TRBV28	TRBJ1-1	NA	TGTGCCAGCAGTACCATACTTGATCCGGGACAGGTGAACACTGAAGCTTTCTTT	CASSTILDPGQVNTEAFF
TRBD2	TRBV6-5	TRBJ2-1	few	TGTGCCAGCAAGGTGAGAGCGGGGGGTGAGCAGTTCTTC	CASKVRAGGEQFF
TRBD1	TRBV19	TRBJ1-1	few	TGTGCCAGTAGTAACCCCAGACAGGGTCACGGCCCTGAAGCTTTCTTT	CASSNPRQGHGPEAFF
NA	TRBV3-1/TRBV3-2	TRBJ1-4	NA	TGTGCCAGCAGCCAAGAGGCCTTAAAGGAAAAACTGTTTTTT	CASSQEALKEKLFF
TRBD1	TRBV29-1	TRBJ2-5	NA	TGCAGCGTTCGACCGACAGGGGGAGAGACCCAGTACTTC	CSVRPTGGETQYF
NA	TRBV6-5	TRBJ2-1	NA	TGTGCCAGCAGTTACTCGGCCCATGAGCAGTTCTTC	CASSYSAHEQFF
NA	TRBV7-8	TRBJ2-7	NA	TGTGCCAGCAGCTTAGTACAGGATCGGTACGAGCAGTACTTC	CASSLVQDRYEQYF
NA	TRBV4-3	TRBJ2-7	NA	TGCGCCAGCAGCCACTCGGCCACAGGTGAGACCTACGAGCAGTACTTC	CASSHSATGETYEQYF
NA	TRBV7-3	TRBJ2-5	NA	TGTGCCAGCAGCCTAGACCCAGGGGAGACCCAGTACTTC	CASSLDPGETQYF
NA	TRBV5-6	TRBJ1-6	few	TGTGCCAGCAGCTTGGCGACGGGAGGTAATTCACCCCTCCACTTT	CASSLATGGNSPLHF
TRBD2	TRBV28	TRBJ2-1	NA	TGTGCCAGCAGGGGGACTAGCGGGGCTAGCTCCTACAATGAGCAGTTCTTC	CASRGTSGASSYNEQFF
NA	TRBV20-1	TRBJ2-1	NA	TGCAGTGCTAGTGGGCTAGATGACGCGAATGAGCAGTTCTTC	CSASGLDDANEQFF
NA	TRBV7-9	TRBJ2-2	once	TGTGCCAGCAGCTTAGGTCGCGGGTTGGACACCGGGGAGCTGTTTTTT	CASSLGRGLDTGELFF
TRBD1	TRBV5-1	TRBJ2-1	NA	TGCGCCAGCAGCTTACAGGGGGATCCCTACAATGAGCAGTTCTTC	CASSLQGDPYNEQFF
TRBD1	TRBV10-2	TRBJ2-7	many	TGCGCCAGCAGTGTCAGGACAGGAATTTCCTACGAGCAGTACTTC	CASSVRTGISYEQYF
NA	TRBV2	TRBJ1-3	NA	TGTGCCAGCAGTGTTGGCAGGGCTGGAAACACCATATATTTT	CASSVGRAGNTIYF
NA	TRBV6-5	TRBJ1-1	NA	TGTGCCAGCAGGGGGGGGGTAGAGAACACTGAAGCTTTCTTT	CASRGGVENTEAFF
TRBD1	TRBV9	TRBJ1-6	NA	TGTGCCAGCAGCGGGAGGACAGGGGATAATTCACCCCTCCACTTT	CASSGRTGDNSPLHF
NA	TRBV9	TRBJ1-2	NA	TGTGCCAGCAGCGTAGGTCAGGGGAGGGGCGGCTACACCTTC	CASSVGQGRGGYTF
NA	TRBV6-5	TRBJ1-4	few	TGTGCCAGCATGAGAGAAAAACTGTTTTTT	CASMREKLFF
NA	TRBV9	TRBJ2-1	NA	TGTGCCAGCAGCGTGGGGGACATGGTGCAGTTCTTC	CASSVGDMVQFF
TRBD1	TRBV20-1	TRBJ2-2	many	TGCAGTGCTAGTCCTATGACAGGGGGCAGCACCGGGGAGCTGTTTTTT	CSASPMTGGSTGELFF
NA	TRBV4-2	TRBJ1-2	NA	TGTGCCAGCAGCCAAGTCGAGACTTCTACTCACTATGGCTACACCTTC	CASSQVETSTHYGYTF
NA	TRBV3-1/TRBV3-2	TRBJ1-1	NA	TGTGCCAGCAGCCAAGATGAGAGGGGAGGAGCTTTCTTT	CASSQDERGGAFF
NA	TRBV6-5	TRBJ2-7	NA	TGTGCCAGCAGTTACTCCCGAACCCTCCAGGGCCACGAGCAGTACTTC	CASSYSRTLQGHEQYF
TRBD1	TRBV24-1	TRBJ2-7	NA	TGTGCCACCAGTCCGGGACAGGGGCGCTACGAGCAGTACTTC	CATSPGQGRYEQYF
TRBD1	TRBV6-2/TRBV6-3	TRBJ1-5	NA	TGTGCCAGCAGCTCGGGACAGGGGCAGTATCAGCCCCAGCATTTT	CASSSGQGQYQPQHF
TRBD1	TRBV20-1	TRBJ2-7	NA	TGCAGTGCTAGTGGGACAGGGGTGACCTACGAGCAGTACTTC	CSASGTGVTYEQYF
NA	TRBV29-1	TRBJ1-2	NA	TGCAGCGTTGTCACTGTCGCTAACTATGGCTACACCTTC	CSVVTVANYGYTF
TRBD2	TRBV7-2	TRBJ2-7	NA	TGTGCCAGCAGCTTAACTAGCGGGGGGGCCGGTAATCGCTACGAGCAGTACTTC	CASSLTSGGAGNRYEQYF
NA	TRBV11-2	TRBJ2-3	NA	TGTGCCAGCAGCTTAGCAGGGGCAGATACGCAGTATTTT	CASSLAGADTQYF
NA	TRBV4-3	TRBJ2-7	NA	TGCGCCAGCAGCCAAGATCCGGACAGATTCTACGAGCAGTACTTC	CASSQDPDRFYEQYF
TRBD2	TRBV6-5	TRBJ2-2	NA	TGTGCCAGCAGAGGGACTAGCCCCAACACCGGGGAGCTGTTTTTT	CASRGTSPNTGELFF
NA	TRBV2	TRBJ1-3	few	TGTGCCAGCAAGCAGCGCTCTGGAAACACCATATATTTT	CASKQRSGNTIYF
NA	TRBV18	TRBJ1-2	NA	TGTGCCAGCTCACCAGTAAGCGCTAGTGGCTACACCTTC	CASSPVSASGYTF
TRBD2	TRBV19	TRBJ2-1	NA	TGTGCCAGTAGTAGACGATTTAGCGGGAGGGCCACAGGCGGGCAGTTCTTC	CASSRRFSGRATGGQFF